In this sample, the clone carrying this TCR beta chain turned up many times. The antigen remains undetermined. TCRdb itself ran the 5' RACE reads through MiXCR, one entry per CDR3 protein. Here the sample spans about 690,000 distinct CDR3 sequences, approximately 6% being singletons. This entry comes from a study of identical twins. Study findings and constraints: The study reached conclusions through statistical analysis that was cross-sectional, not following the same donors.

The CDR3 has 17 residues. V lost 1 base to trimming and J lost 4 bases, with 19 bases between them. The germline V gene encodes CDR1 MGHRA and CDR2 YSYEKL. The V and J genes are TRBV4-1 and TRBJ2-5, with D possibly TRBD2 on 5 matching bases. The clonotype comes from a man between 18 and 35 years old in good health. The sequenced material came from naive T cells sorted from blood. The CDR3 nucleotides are TGCGCCAGCAGCCAAGGGGCCGGAGGAGGAGGAGTAGAGACCCAGTACTTC. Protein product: CASSQGAGGGGVETQYF.